This T cell receptor (beta chain) was retrieved from a study of blood T cell repertoires in COVID-19. Data came from immunoSEQ multiplex PCR; TCRdb stores just in-frame clones and leaves some out. The table includes approximately 190,000 clones, around 82% detected once. The CDR3 runs to 16 residues. The V end was cut by 0 bases, the J end by 6 bases, with 15 bases between. The germline gives CDR1 LGHNA, CDR2 YNFKEQ. Enrolled through a virtual design, the participants were between about 18 and 100 years of age and came from about two dozen US areas. Each participant's cohort was designated according to participant-reported clinical history.

The chain employs TRBV4-2 and TRBJ1-5, with TRBD1 as a possible D gene (5 bases). Sequencing used PBMCs or T cells enriched from blood (not recorded which). This clonotype originated in an older woman with acute COVID-19. The CDR3 DNA is TGTGCCAGCAGCCAAGATGCGGGGGGAGGGTCTCAGCCCCAGCATTTT. This translates into CASSQDAGGGSQPQHF.